Reported below is one T cell receptor beta chain. Original processing methods: Cell counts per sample came from amplifying reference gene primers. The data were produced by immunoSEQ multiplex PCR, yet TCRdb's version contains in-frame clones alone and is incomplete. The V and J calls and clone size are taken from that table; D and trimming were inferred from the DNA. The sample has over 300,000 clones, about 83% seen once. The data originate from a study of blood T cell repertoires in COVID-19. Study at large: PBMCs, B-cell-depleted T cells, or T cells provided the cDNA or gDNA that made up the material.

Trimming removed 6 bases from V and 4 bases from J; junction bases left unmatched: 5. This CDR3 comprises 13 residues. The specimen was peripheral blood. J is TRBJ1-1 and V is TRBV12-3 or TRBV12-4; 7 bases are shared with TRBD1. The TCR originated in a woman in her forties or fifties with acute or convalescent COVID-19. The CDR3 coding sequence is TGTGCCAGCAGGAGGGGGCTGGGCACTGAAGCTTTCTTT. Its translation is CASRRGLGTEAFF.